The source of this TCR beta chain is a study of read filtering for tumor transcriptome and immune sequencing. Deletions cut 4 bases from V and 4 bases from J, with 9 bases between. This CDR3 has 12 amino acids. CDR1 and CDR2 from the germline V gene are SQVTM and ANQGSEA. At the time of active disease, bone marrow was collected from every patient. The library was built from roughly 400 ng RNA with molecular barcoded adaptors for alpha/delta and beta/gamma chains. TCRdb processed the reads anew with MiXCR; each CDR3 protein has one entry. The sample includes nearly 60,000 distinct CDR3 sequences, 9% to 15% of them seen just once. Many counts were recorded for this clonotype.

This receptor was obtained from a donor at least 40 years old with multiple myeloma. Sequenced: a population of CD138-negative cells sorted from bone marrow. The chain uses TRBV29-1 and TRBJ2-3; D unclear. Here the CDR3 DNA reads TGCAGCGTTGTGAAGGTCGCAGATACGCAGTATTTT. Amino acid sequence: CSVVKVADTQYF.